These 18 T cell receptor beta chains came from one sample sequenced in a study of cytomegalovirus exposure and HLA in healthy donors. PCR primers comprised 60 Vbeta and 13 Jbeta primers. Assay used: immunoSEQ multiplex PCR; TCRdb lists only in-frame clones, some missing. Recorded for this sample: some 120,000 clones. The sequenced sample consisted of PBMCs. Every receptor here comes from a man in his forties or fifties in good health and CMV-seronegative.

V is TRBV5-6 and J is TRBJ2-1; D possibly corresponds to TRBD2 (7 bases). The CDR3 consists of 16 residues. Germline V lookup: CDR1 SGHDT, CDR2 YYEEEE. Trimming took off 1 base at V and 0 bases at J, with 11 bases between the two ends. The chain's CDR3 is CASSLRGRASYNEQFF. The CDR3 bases are TGTGCCAGCAGCTTGAGGGGGAGGGCCTCCTACAATGAGCAGTTCTTC. The complete variable domain, with remaining parts taken from reference TRBV5-6 and TRBJ2-1, reads DAGVTQSPTHLIKTRGQQVTLRCSPKSGHDTVSWYQQALGQGPQFIFQYYEEEERQRGNFPDRFSGHQFPNYSSELNVNALLLGDSALYLCASSLRGRASYNEQFFGPGTRLTVL.

The chain links TRBV6-6 to TRBJ2-7; TRBD2 matches 11 bases. J was trimmed by 3 bases and V by 5 bases; bases with no gene match: 6. The germline V gene has CDR1 MNHNY and CDR2 SVGAGI (reference sequence). The CDR3 contains 15 residues. CDR3 DNA: TGTGCCAGCAGTCCCTGGACTAGCGGGTACTACGAGCAGTACTTC. Encoded protein: CASSPWTSGYYEQYF.

The chain carries TRBV2 and TRBJ1-2; 7 bases are shared with TRBD1. From germline, CDR1 is SNHLY and CDR2 FYNNEI. The trim removed 5 bases at V and 8 bases at J, leaving 14 bases unmatched. The CDR3 is made up of 15 amino acids. The CDR3 loop is CASSPREFGTDGYTF. CDR3 DNA: TGTGCCAGCAGTCCTAGAGAGTTCGGGACAGACGGCTACACCTTC.

This chain uses TRBV5-4 with TRBJ2-3; a possible D gene is TRBD2 (6 bases). CDR1 and CDR2 from the germline V gene are SGHNT and YYREEE (reference sequence). This CDR3 is built from 15 residues. Trimming took 2 bases from V and 2 from J, leaving 12 bases between them. The CDR3 DNA sequence: TGTGCCAGCAGCTTCGGGGGAGGCACCACAGATACGCAGTATTTT. Protein: CASSFGGGTTDTQYF. The variable domain in full, with the rest retrieved from reference TRBV5-4 and TRBJ2-3, is ETGVTQSPTHLIKTRGQQVTLRCSSQSGHNTVSWYQQALGQGPQFIFQYYREEENGRGNFPPRFSGLQFPNYSSELNVNALELDDSALYLCASSFGGGTTDTQYFGPGTRLTVL.

The rearrangement joins TRBV6-1 to TRBJ1-4, with 10 bases identical to TRBD1. This CDR3 has 15 residues. Germline lookup yields CDR1 MNHNS and CDR2 SASEGT. Trimming at V came to 3 bases and at J to 8 bases, leaving 6 bases not matched to a gene. CDR3 sequence reads: CASSDRQGAREKLFF. The CDR3 DNA is TGTGCCAGCAGTGACCGACAGGGGGCGCGAGAAAAACTGTTTTTT.

The chain carries TRBV5-4 and TRBJ1-2; D not certain. V was clipped by 1 base and J by 4 bases, with 8 bases between them. This CDR3 has 13 amino acids. CDR1 and CDR2 from the germline V gene are SGHNT and YYREEE (reference sequence). CDR3: CASSLSRTYGYTF. CDR3 coding DNA: TGTGCCAGCAGCTTGAGCCGAACCTATGGCTACACCTTC.

The J gene is TRBJ2-7, the V gene TRBV29-1, with TRBD2 identical over 11 bases. V lost 2 bases to trimming and J lost 2 bases; unmatched junction nucleotides: 11. This CDR3 contains 17 residues. Germline values: CDR1 SQVTM, CDR2 ANQGSEA. The CDR3 DNA follows: TGCAGCGTTGAATTCTGGGCACGACTAGCGGGAACCTACGAGCAGTACTTC. Translation gives CSVEFWARLAGTYEQYF.

The chain carries TRBV7-2 and TRBJ2-3; perhaps TRBD2 as D (5 bases). Trimming left V 1 base short and J 6 bases short, with 14 bases between. The CDR3 loop spans 15 amino acids. Germline V gene sequence: CDR1 SGHTA, CDR2 FQGNSA. The CDR3 DNA is TGTGCCAGCAGCTTAGAAAGCGGCCACACGGATACGCAGTATTTT. Protein product: CASSLESGHTDTQYF.

V gene TRBV5-4 combines with J gene TRBJ2-7; D unresolved. Germline lookup yields CDR1 SGHNT and CDR2 YYREEE (reference sequence). V was shortened by 6 bases and J by 7 bases, with 14 bases between the two germline ends. This CDR3 has 12 amino acids. CDR3 sequence: CASTSPSSEQYF. The DNA for the CDR3 is TGTGCCAGCACCTCCCCCTCCTCTGAGCAGTACTTC.

This sequence joins TRBV6-6 and TRBJ1-5; possibly TRBD1 for D (6 bases). This CDR3 has 14 residues. CDR1 is MNHNY, CDR2 SVGAGI, per germline (reference sequence). V dropped 2 bases and J dropped 4 bases, with 9 bases sitting between them. CDR3 region: CASSYITGNQPQHF. The CDR3 region has the DNA TGTGCCAGCAGTTACATCACAGGGAATCAGCCCCAGCATTTT.

The rearrangement links TRBV2 to TRBJ1-2; a weak D match, TRBD1 (5 bases). V lost 4 bases, J lost 14 bases, and 17 bases lay in between. The CDR3 sequence is 12 residues long. The germline gives CDR1 SNHLY, CDR2 FYNNEI. The CDR3 region has the DNA TGTGCCAGCAGTGGGTGGGACTCAGGTTGGACCTTC. It translates to CASSGWDSGWTF.

This chain uses TRBV5-1 with TRBJ2-7; 11 positions match TRBD2. V lost 4 bases, J lost 3 bases, and 12 bases stayed unmatched. Germline CDR1 SGHRS, CDR2 YFSETQ. The CDR3 spans 17 residues. The CDR3 spells CASSKEPGLAAYYEQYF. The DNA of the CDR3 is TGCGCCAGCAGCAAAGAACCGGGACTAGCGGCCTACTACGAGCAGTACTTC. Combining the CDR3 with reference TRBV5-1 and TRBJ2-7 gives the whole variable domain KAGVTQTPRYLIKTRGQQVTLSCSPISGHRSVSWYQQTPGQGLQFLFEYFSETQRNKGNFPGRFSGRQFSNSRSEMNVSTLELGDSALYLCASSKEPGLAAYYEQYFGPGTRLTVT.

The chain joins TRBV9 to TRBJ2-1, with 10 nucleotides matching TRBD1. V dropped 1 base and J dropped 10; count of bases not matched to a gene: 11. Germline loops: CDR1 SGDLS, CDR2 YYNGEE. The CDR3 has 16 residues. CDR3 sequence: CASSVQGRQGAYEQFF. The CDR3 DNA is TGTGCCAGCAGCGTACAAGGAAGACAGGGGGCATACGAGCAGTTCTTC.

The chain uses TRBV11-3 and TRBJ1-4; the match to TRBD1 covers 10 bases. CDR3 size: 15 residues. The J segment lost 8 bases and the V segment lost 1 base, leaving 4 bases of the junction unmatched. CDR1 is SGHNT, CDR2 YENEEA, per germline. The CDR3 region is CASSLGGQGGEKLFF. The CDR3 DNA reads TGTGCCAGCAGCTTAGGCGGACAGGGGGGCGAAAAACTGTTTTTT.

The genes are TRBV5-4 and TRBJ2-4; perhaps TRBD1 as D (7 bases). CDR1 SGHNT and CDR2 YYREEE come from the germline V gene (reference sequence). CDR3 length: 16 residues. Trimming took 4 bases from V and 0 from J, leaving 14 bases between them. The CDR3 protein is CASSGGGQLAKNIQYF. The CDR3, as DNA: TGTGCCAGCAGCGGAGGGGGACAGCTAGCCAAAAACATTCAGTACTTC.

The chain has TRBV9 and TRBJ2-5, with D perhaps TRBD2 (8 bases). The CDR3 is made up of 15 amino acids. Deletions cut 6 bases from V and 1 base from J, with 16 bases between. In germline, CDR1 is SGDLS, CDR2 YYNGEE. The CDR3 is CASTGGGTVQETQYF. In nucleotides, the CDR3 is TGTGCCAGCACCGGGGGGGGGACAGTCCAAGAGACCCAGTACTTC.

The rearrangement uses TRBV2 and TRBJ2-2; tentative D call: TRBD2 (6 bases). The CDR3 covers 17 residues. Trimming removed 3 bases from V and 0 bases from J, with 14 bases in between. Germline assignment: CDR1 SNHLY and CDR2 FYNNEI. The CDR3 coding sequence is TGTGCCAGCAGTGACGCGGAGGGGTCAGCGAACACCGGGGAGCTGTTTTTT. Translated: CASSDAEGSANTGELFF.

This chain connects TRBV6-1 to TRBJ2-1; D may be TRBD2 (5 bases). The germline V gene encodes CDR1 MNHNS and CDR2 SASEGT. The CDR3 has 14 residues. Trimming took off 10 bases at V and 6 bases at J, with 19 bases between the two ends. CDR3 nucleotide sequence: TGTGCCACCCTCCCGGGCGAGCGGATCAATGAGCAGTTCTTC. This codes for CATLPGERINEQFF.